The 30 T cell receptor beta chains listed next were all sequenced from one sample in a study of T cells after yellow fever vaccination. TCRdb used MiXCR to reprocess the 5' RACE reads, holding one entry per CDR3 protein. Of some 390,000 distinct CDR3 sequences listed, about 19% were seen once; the top ten hold roughly 19%. Sequences were derived from PBMCs, sampled before the yellow fever booster vaccination. Receptors originate from a young man who received the YFV17D yellow fever vaccine.

This clonotype occurred a few times. The chain is built from TRBV4-1 and TRBJ1-5; D not resolved. Trimming pared 6 bases from V and 3 bases from J, leaving 9 bases between. CDR1 MGHRA and CDR2 YSYEKL come from the germline V gene. The CDR3 consists of 13 residues. The CDR3 nucleotides read TGCGCCAGCAGGGAAGGGTTCAATCAGCCCCAGCATTTT. Protein: CASREGFNQPQHF.

The V call is TRBV7-2, the J call TRBJ1-2; possibly TRBD1 for D (6 bases). CDR3 length: 13 residues. V was clipped by 5 bases and J by 4 bases, with 11 bases between them. CDR1 is SGHTA, CDR2 FQGNSA, per germline. CDR3 region: CASSAGGLYGYTF. CDR3 DNA: TGTGCCAGCAGCGCCGGGGGGCTCTATGGCTACACCTTC.

In this sample, this clonotype turned up a few times. CDR3 residues: CSAEGQPNTEAFF. The CDR3 DNA is TGCAGTGCCGAGGGACAGCCGAACACTGAAGCTTTCTTT. The chain combines TRBV20-1 with TRBJ1-1; 7 nucleotides agree with TRBD1. With V trimmed by 6 bases and J by 1 base, 5 bases remained unmatched. The CDR3 consists of 13 residues. CDR1 and CDR2 from the germline V gene are DFQATT and SNEGSKA (reference sequence).

In DNA, the CDR3 is TGTGCCAGCGAACCCTACCTACCTGGCCGATACTCCGGCGGAGATACGCAGTATTTT. Translating it yields CASEPYLPGRYSGGDTQYF. The V gene is TRBV6-2 or TRBV6-3, the J gene TRBJ2-3, with D unresolved. This CDR3 is 19 amino acids long. The V gene lost 8 bases and the J gene lost 5 bases, with 32 bases spanning the gap. Germline V gene sequence: CDR1 MNHEY, CDR2 SVGEGT.

The rearrangement uses TRBV5-6 and TRBJ2-7; D assignment may be TRBD1 or TRBD2 (5 bases each). V lost 4 bases and J 0 bases, leaving 11 bases between the germline ends. The length of the CDR3 is 14 residues. CDR1 is SGHDT, CDR2 YYEEEE, per germline. The CDR3 here is CASSVGDDSYEQYV. CDR3 nucleotide sequence: TGTGCCAGCAGCGTGGGGGACGACTCCTACGAGCAGTACGTC.

The chain recombines TRBV18 with TRBJ1-1, with a tentative D call TRBD1 (6 bases). V gave up 5 bases and J gave up 6 bases, with 10 bases separating them. The CDR3 runs 12 residues. CDR1 KGHSH and CDR2 LQKENI come from the germline V gene. The CDR3 DNA is TGTGCCAGCTCAAGAAGGGGGGCTGAAGCTTTCTTT. It specifies CASSRRGAEAFF.

CDR3 DNA: TGTGCCAGCAGTTATCCGGACCCTATCTATGGCTACACCTTC. It specifies CASSYPDPIYGYTF. The rearrangement joins TRBV6-2 or TRBV6-3 to TRBJ1-2, with no clear D. The CDR3 is 14 amino acids. V was pared by 3 bases and J by 4 bases, with 12 bases between. CDR1 and CDR2 (germline): MNHEY, SVGEGT.

The CDR3 DNA reads as TGCGCCAGCAGCTTCCGGCTAGCGGGGGGTCGCGGCAATGAGCAGTTCTTC. It encodes CASSFRLAGGRGNEQFF. This rearrangement joins TRBV5-1 to TRBJ2-1; 11 bases are shared with TRBD2. Germline CDR1 SGHRS, CDR2 YFSETQ. This CDR3 has 17 amino acids. V lost 2 bases, J lost 6 bases, and 10 bases stayed unmatched.

The table lists this clonotype with many counts. The J gene is TRBJ2-7, the V gene TRBV29-1; D is undetermined. V was cut by 4 bases and J by 4 bases, with 5 bases left in between. Germline V lookup: CDR1 SQVTM, CDR2 ANQGSEA. The CDR3 spans 10 residues. CDR3 loop: CSVVFYEQYF. Written as DNA, the CDR3 is TGCAGCGTTGTGTTTTACGAGCAGTACTTC.

A few counts support this clonotype. The chain uses TRBV11-3 and TRBJ2-1, with D tentatively TRBD1 or TRBD2 (5 bases each). CDR3 length equals 13 residues. Germline V lookup: CDR1 SGHNT, CDR2 YENEEA. V lost 1 base, J lost 9 bases, and 10 bases lay in between. CDR3 protein: CASSLGSGGEQFF. The CDR3 DNA reads as TGTGCCAGCAGCTTAGGGTCTGGGGGTGAGCAGTTCTTC. The full variable domain, in which reference TRBV11-3 and TRBJ2-1 provide the parts outside the CDR3, is EAGVVQSPRYKIIEKKQPVAFWCNPISGHNTLYWYLQNLGQGPELLIRYENEEAVDDSQLPKDRFSAERLKGVDSTLKIQPAELGDSAVYLCASSLGSGGEQFFGPGTRLTVL.

This clonotype appeared a single time. CDR3 DNA: TGTGCCAGCAGCAGTAACCTCTTTCGGGAAGAAAAACTGTTTTTT. This encodes CASSSNLFREEKLFF. The rearrangement uses TRBV7-8 and TRBJ1-4; D is uncertain. V gave up 5 bases and J gave up 8 bases, with 18 bases separating them. This CDR3 contains 15 residues. The germline V gene has CDR1 SGHVS and CDR2 FQNEAQ. The entire variable domain, with the rest obtained from reference TRBV7-8 and TRBJ1-4, is as follows: GAGVSQSPRYKVAKRGQDVALRCDPISGHVSLFWYQQALGQGPEFLTYFQNEAQLDKSGLPSDRFFAERPEGSVSTLKIQRTQQEDSAVYLCASSSNLFREEKLFFGSGTQLSVL.

This clonotype has ten or more counts. The gene calls are TRBV5-4 and TRBJ2-1; the match to TRBD2 covers 13 bases. This CDR3 is built from 15 residues. The trim removed 4 bases at V and 4 bases at J, leaving 2 bases unmatched. In germline, CDR1 is SGHNT, CDR2 YYREEE (reference sequence). The CDR3 reads CASSRTSGGYNEQFF. CDR3 coding DNA: TGTGCCAGCAGCCGGACTAGCGGGGGATACAATGAGCAGTTCTTC.

This sequence joins TRBV20-1 and TRBJ1-6; no firm D call. V lost 0 bases and J lost 4, with 10 bases in between. The germline CDR1 and CDR2 sequences are DFQATT and SNEGSKA (reference sequence). This CDR3 contains 15 residues. In DNA form, the CDR3 reads TGCAGTGCTAGAGATAAGGGAGATTATAATTCACCCCTCCACTTT. Its protein is CSARDKGDYNSPLHF.

This clonotype was observed many times. CDR3 amino acids: CASGTSGGSYNEQFF. In DNA, the CDR3 is TGTGCCAGCGGGACTAGCGGGGGCTCCTACAATGAGCAGTTCTTC. The V call is TRBV27, the J call TRBJ2-1, with TRBD2 matching over 14 bases. Trimming cost V 8 bases and J 0 bases; bases outside gene matches: 0. CDR1 MNHEY and CDR2 SMNVEV come from the germline V gene (reference sequence). The length of the CDR3 is 15 residues.

This clonotype was counted between two and nine times. The V and J genes are TRBV4-1 and TRBJ2-1; possibly TRBD2 for D (7 bases). Trimming stripped 6 bases from V and 9 bases from J, with 18 bases between. Germline loops: CDR1 MGHRA, CDR2 YSYEKL. This CDR3 has 14 residues. The CDR3 DNA follows: TGCGCCAGCAGAGGGGGGGGCTATTTCTCTGAGCAGTTCTTC. Its translation is CASRGGGYFSEQFF.

The V gene is TRBV5-1, the J gene TRBJ2-5; 7 nucleotides line up with TRBD2. V trimming: 7 bases; J trimming: 5 bases; junction bases outside the gene matches: 11. The CDR3 consists of 14 residues. The germline gives CDR1 SGHRS, CDR2 YFSETQ. The CDR3 coding sequence is TGCGCCAGCGGTCAAGGACTAGATCTCGAGACCCAGTACTTC. Protein sequence: CASGQGLDLETQYF. Full variable domain (remainder filled in from reference TRBV5-1 and TRBJ2-5): KAGVTQTPRYLIKTRGQQVTLSCSPISGHRSVSWYQQTPGQGLQFLFEYFSETQRNKGNFPGRFSGRQFSNSRSEMNVSTLELGDSALYLCASGQGLDLETQYFGPGTRLLVL.

This clonotype was seen many times. This chain uses TRBV20-1 with TRBJ2-1; 11 bases match TRBD2. From germline, CDR1 is DFQATT and CDR2 SNEGSKA (reference sequence). The CDR3 totals 16 residues. The junction had 8 bases not matched to a gene; V was cut back by 5 bases and J by 2 bases. This CDR3 reads CSAGSLAGGTYNEQFF. For the CDR3, the DNA is TGCAGTGCTGGATCCCTAGCGGGGGGAACCTACAATGAGCAGTTCTTC.

This clonotype was seen a handful of times. The J gene is TRBJ1-3, the V gene TRBV27; TRBD1 might be the D (6 bases). V gave up 5 bases and J gave up 2 bases, with 10 bases separating them. This CDR3 has 14 amino acids. Germline CDR1 is MNHEY and CDR2 is SMNVEV (reference sequence). CDR3 loop: CASSLGTPGNTIYF. The DNA of the CDR3 is TGTGCCAGCAGTCTAGGGACACCTGGAAACACCATATATTTT.

This clonotype was seen only a few times. The rearrangement links TRBV5-1 to TRBJ2-1; maybe TRBD1 (5 bases). The germline CDR1 and CDR2 sequences are SGHRS and YFSETQ. V lost 0 bases, J lost 0 bases, and 7 bases lay in between. This CDR3 region has 15 residues. CDR3 DNA: TGCGCCAGCAGCTTGGCAGGGTACTCCTACAATGAGCAGTTCTTC. Protein sequence: CASSLAGYSYNEQFF.

The J gene is TRBJ2-2, the V gene TRBV23-1, with D uncertain. TRBV23-1 is assigned to the ORF class and has an uncertain function. Trimming stripped 2 bases from V and 5 bases from J, with 6 bases between. This CDR3 comprises 13 residues. The CDR3 sequence is CASSQPRTGELFF. For the CDR3, the DNA is TGCGCCAGCAGTCAACCCAGGACCGGGGAGCTGTTTTTT.

V gene TRBV27 combines with J gene TRBJ1-5, with unresolved D. V lost 2 bases and J lost 2, with 13 bases in between. This CDR3 has 16 amino acids. CDR1 is MNHEY and CDR2 is SMNVEV in the germline V gene (reference sequence). CDR3 sequence reads: CASSLAPAAGNQPQHF. The DNA of the CDR3 is TGTGCCAGCAGTTTAGCCCCGGCGGCGGGCAATCAGCCCCAGCATTTT.

This clonotype was observed a handful of times. This chain uses TRBV6-5 with TRBJ2-3; 11 bases line up with TRBD2. J gave up 8 bases and V 7 bases, and 11 bases lay outside the gene matches. In germline, CDR1 is MNHEY, CDR2 SVGAGI. The CDR3 consists of 15 residues. CDR3 sequence: CASTSGTSGSGTQYF. In DNA form, the CDR3 reads TGTGCCAGCACGTCCGGGACTAGCGGTTCGGGTACGCAGTATTTT.

The CDR3 loop is CASSQDLTVYEQYF. CDR3 sequence (DNA): TGTGCCAGCAGCCAAGATTTAACAGTCTACGAGCAGTACTTC. This chain uses TRBV14 with TRBJ2-7; no definite D call. Trimming left V 0 bases short and J 3 bases short, with 9 bases between. CDR1 and CDR2 (germline): SGHDN, FVKESK. This CDR3 has 14 amino acids.

The chain has TRBV18 and TRBJ2-2; D is undetermined. CDR1 is KGHSH and CDR2 is LQKENI in the germline V gene. V lost 3 bases and J 7 bases, leaving 3 bases between the germline ends. The CDR3 sequence is 11 residues long. Here the CDR3 DNA reads TGTGCCAGCTCACCTCTCGGGGAGCTGTTTTTT. It yields the protein CASSPLGELFF.

There are a few counts of this clonotype. This sequence joins TRBV6-1 and TRBJ1-2; D perhaps matches TRBD1 (6 bases). Trimming took 2 bases from V and 4 from J, leaving 11 bases between them. The CDR3 extends over 14 amino acids. Germline assignment: CDR1 MNHNS and CDR2 SASEGT. This chain's CDR3 is CASSEPRGGYGYTF. The DNA of the CDR3 is TGTGCCAGCAGTGAACCCAGGGGTGGCTATGGCTACACCTTC.

This clonotype was found a few times. CDR3 residues: CASISFGGGTEAFF. DNA of the CDR3: TGTGCCAGCATTTCTTTCGGCGGGGGCACTGAAGCTTTCTTT. The V and J genes are TRBV12-3 or TRBV12-4 and TRBJ1-1, with a weak D call TRBD1 (5 bases). Trimming removed 7 bases at V and 4 bases at J, with 16 bases between. This CDR3 region has 14 residues.

The rearrangement links TRBV6-6 to TRBJ1-2, with D uncertain. Per germline, CDR1 MNHNY and CDR2 SVGAGI (reference sequence). Trimming removed 7 bases at V and 3 bases at J, with 18 bases between. The CDR3 length is 15 residues. In DNA, the CDR3 is TGTGCCAGCACAGAGGGTTTATCCGGGGACTATGGCTACACCTTC. This encodes CASTEGLSGDYGYTF.

The chain is built from TRBV20-1 and TRBJ2-5; the match to TRBD2 covers 7 bases. CDR3 length equals 17 residues. CDR1 is DFQATT and CDR2 is SNEGSKA in the germline V gene (reference sequence). The V and J ends lost 1 base and 5 bases, in that order; junction bases with no gene match: 16. CDR3 sequence (DNA): TGCAGTGCTAGAGTAGGCCTAGCGGAACGACTTAGGGAGACCCAGTACTTC. It codes for CSARVGLAERLRETQYF.

This sequence joins TRBV4-2 and TRBJ1-3, with D uncertain. This CDR3 has 15 amino acids. The ends were cut back, 1 base at V and 2 bases at J, with 9 bases in the middle. Germline values: CDR1 LGHNA, CDR2 YNFKEQ. The CDR3 nucleotides are TGTGCCAGCAGCCAAGCGTGGCTGGCTGGAAACACCATATATTTT. It encodes CASSQAWLAGNTIYF.

In its sample, this clonotype was seen a few times. This rearrangement joins TRBV2 to TRBJ2-7; 7 bases fit TRBD1. The germline V gene encodes CDR1 SNHLY and CDR2 FYNNEI. This CDR3 region has 13 residues. Trimming at V came to 1 base and at J to 6 bases, leaving 3 bases not matched to a gene. The CDR3 DNA follows: TGTGCCAGCAGTGAAGACCGGGACAGCGAGCAGTACTTC. This gives the protein CASSEDRDSEQYF.